These 26 T cell receptor beta chains came from one sample sequenced in a study of blood T cells in healthy people across ages. Through a sample-barcoded 5' primer and a J-beta primer mix, a second PCR was run for roughly 6 to 12 cycles. TCRdb reprocessed the 5' RACE reads via MiXCR and lists one record per CDR3 protein. Here the sample spans hundreds of thousands of distinct CDR3 sequences, 40% to 65% being singletons. The sequenced sample was blood. Source of these receptors: an elderly man in good health.

The J gene is TRBJ1-5, the V gene TRBV10-3; D unresolved. The CDR3 is 13 amino acids. CDR1 and CDR2 (germline): ENHRY, SYGVKD. V lost 10 bases and J 3 bases, leaving 13 bases between the germline ends. For the CDR3, the DNA is TGTGCCAGCAACGGAGGAGTCAATCAGCCCCAGCATTTT. Its protein product is CASNGGVNQPQHF.

This clonotype was seen a few times. The rearrangement uses TRBV7-2 and TRBJ2-7; D is uncertain. CDR1 is SGHTA, CDR2 FQGNSA, per germline. This CDR3 contains 14 residues. Trimming took off 4 bases at V and 0 bases at J, with 10 bases between the two ends. CDR3: CASSSVWDSYEQYF. CDR3 DNA sequence: TGTGCCAGCAGCTCTGTCTGGGACTCCTACGAGCAGTACTTC. The variable domain in full, completed from reference TRBV7-2 and TRBJ2-7, reads GAGVSQSPSNKVTEKGKDVELRCDPISGHTALYWYRQSLGQGLEFLIYFQGNSAPDKSGLPSDRFSAERTGGSVSTLTIQRTQQEDSAVYLCASSSVWDSYEQYFGPGTRLTVT.

The chain couples TRBV24-1 to TRBJ2-1; perhaps TRBD1 as D (5 bases). The CDR3 is 16 amino acids. The V gene's germline CDR1 is KGHDR and CDR2 SFDVKD. The V end was cut by 0 bases, the J end by 5 bases, with 13 bases between. The CDR3 DNA follows: TGTGCCACCAGTGATTTGGGGGCCGGCAAGGACAATGAGCAGTTCTTC. Protein sequence: CATSDLGAGKDNEQFF.

V gene TRBV7-8 combines with J gene TRBJ2-4; no firm D call. The J call is doubtful: the DNA matches TRBJ2-7 better. Germline V gene lookup returns CDR1 SGHVS and CDR2 FQNEAQ. CDR3 length: 13 amino acids. CDR3 region: CASSDRFSYEQYF. CDR3 DNA sequence: TGTGCCAGCAGCGATAGGTTTTCGTACGAGCAGTACTTC.

The rearrangement uses TRBV20-1 and TRBJ2-1, with D perhaps matching TRBD2 (5 bases). This CDR3 is built from 18 residues. The germline V gene has CDR1 DFQATT and CDR2 SNEGSKA (reference sequence). Trimming shortened V by 5 bases and J by 8 bases, and 31 bases separated the two germline ends. The CDR3 DNA is TGCAGTGCTTATCACCCACCGGGGAGCGGAAAACCTACATATGAGCAGTTCTTC. Encoded protein: CSAYHPPGSGKPTYEQFF.

In this sample, this clonotype turned up once. One end of the junction does not line up with germline, which may come from a read error. The V gene is TRBV7-2, the J gene TRBJ1-5; 7 bases are a match to TRBD1. The CDR3 runs 17 residues. Germline CDR1 is SGHTA and CDR2 is FQGNSA. The CDR3 nucleotides are TGTGCCAGCAGCATGGGGTGGGAACAGGGGCTGAATCAGCCTCAGCATTTT. It translates to CASSMGWEQGLNQPQHF.

V and J are TRBV12-3 or TRBV12-4 and TRBJ1-5; D is possibly TRBD1 (6 bases). The CDR3 length is 12 residues. Trimming removed 5 bases from V and 9 bases from J, with 11 bases in between. The chain's CDR3 is CASSTEGGPQHF. CDR3 in DNA: TGTGCCAGCAGTACTGAAGGGGGGCCCCAGCATTTT.

The chain links TRBV2 to TRBJ2-1; 10 nucleotides match TRBD2. V was pared by 8 bases and J by 8 bases, with 9 bases of the junction left unmatched. Germline CDR1 SNHLY, CDR2 FYNNEI. The CDR3 contains 14 residues. CDR3 sequence reads: CASARTSGTYEQFF. CDR3 nucleotide sequence: TGTGCCAGCGCACGTACTAGCGGGACCTATGAGCAGTTCTTC.

This clonotype was recorded a few times. This chain connects TRBV29-1 to TRBJ2-3; D may be TRBD1 (7 bases). V was trimmed by 6 bases and J by 14 bases, leaving 24 bases between them. This CDR3 has 13 amino acids. Looked up from germline, CDR1 is SQVTM and CDR2 is ANQGSEA. The CDR3 bases are TGCAGCGTAGTGGAGGGGGCTTTAAGATACGCGTATTTT. It codes for CSVVEGALRYAYF.

The V call is TRBV20-1, the J call TRBJ2-1, with a possible D match to TRBD2 (5 bases). The CDR3 spans 14 residues. Germline V lookup: CDR1 DFQATT, CDR2 SNEGSKA (reference sequence). V lost 3 bases and J lost 0, with 9 bases in between. The DNA for the CDR3 is TGCAGTGCTAGTTTAGGGAGCTCCTACAATGAGCAGTTCTTC. It codes for CSASLGSSYNEQFF.

The chain has TRBV9 and TRBJ2-7; possibly TRBD1 or TRBD2 for D (5 bases each). The CDR3 length is 15 residues. CDR1 and CDR2 (germline): SGDLS, YYNGEE. Trimming left V 3 bases short and J 2 bases short, with 15 bases between. Written as DNA, the CDR3 is TGTGCCAGCAGCGCCCAGACCGGGGCCGCCTACGAGCAGTACTTC. Translated: CASSAQTGAAYEQYF.

V usage is TRBV20-1 and J usage is TRBJ1-5, with 11 bases aligning to TRBD1. The J segment lost 0 bases and the V segment lost 3 bases, leaving 10 bases of the junction unmatched. Looked up from germline, CDR1 is DFQATT and CDR2 is SNEGSKA (reference sequence). The CDR3 is made up of 18 amino acids. DNA for the CDR3: TGCAGTGCTAGGGGTAGGACAGGGGGCGCTTATAGCAATCAGCCCCAGCATTTT. It specifies CSARGRTGGAYSNQPQHF.

This clonotype has a single count. The CDR3 bases are TGTGCCAGCAGTGGGGGACAGGCTGAAGCTTTCTTT. It yields the protein CASSGGQAEAFF. The J gene is TRBJ1-1, the V gene TRBV25-1; 8 positions agree with TRBD1. The CDR3 extends over 12 amino acids. From germline, CDR1 is MGHDK and CDR2 SYGVNS. The V and J ends lost 4 bases and 6 bases, in that order; junction bases with no gene match: 1.

V gene TRBV20-1 combines with J gene TRBJ2-1; D possibly uses TRBD1 or TRBD2 (5 bases each). Germline CDR1 reads DFQATT; CDR2 reads SNEGSKA (reference sequence). V gave up 6 bases and J gave up 8 bases, with 17 bases separating them. The CDR3 length is 13 residues. The CDR3 nucleotides read TGCAGTGCGGGGACCAGCCACAGCGATGAGCAGTTCTTC. Translation: CSAGTSHSDEQFF.

This clonotype was recorded many times. The chain is built from TRBV29-1 and TRBJ2-1; 9 nucleotides match TRBD1. The CDR3 runs to 14 residues. The J segment lost 6 bases and the V segment lost 6 bases, leaving 9 bases of the junction unmatched. Germline CDR1 and CDR2: SQVTM and ANQGSEA. CDR3 residues: CSVRDREVGNEQFF. The CDR3 DNA is TGCAGCGTCAGGGACAGGGAGGTTGGCAATGAGCAGTTCTTC.

The V gene is TRBV20-1, the J gene TRBJ2-3; 10 bases are a match to TRBD2. J gave up 1 base and V 5 bases, and 3 bases lay outside the gene matches. This CDR3 has 14 residues. Per germline, CDR1 DFQATT and CDR2 SNEGSKA (reference sequence). CDR3 protein: CSAAGTSGTDTQYF. CDR3 nucleotides: TGCAGTGCTGCCGGGACTAGCGGCACAGATACGCAGTATTTT.

V gene TRBV20-1 combines with J gene TRBJ1-5, with D possibly TRBD1 on 5 matching bases. CDR3 size: 14 residues. V gave up 5 bases and J gave up 6 bases, with 17 bases separating them. Germline CDR1 is DFQATT and CDR2 is SNEGSKA (reference sequence). The chain's CDR3 is CSAYRDGQAQPQHF. The CDR3 DNA sequence: TGCAGTGCTTACCGGGACGGGCAGGCTCAGCCCCAGCATTTT.

The DNA for the CDR3 is TGTGCCAGCAGTTACCGAGTCTCGGGGGGCTGCGAGCAGTACTTC. It encodes CASSYRVSGGCEQYF. This chain joins TRBV6-5 and TRBJ2-5; weak D call: TRBD2 (7 bases). The J call may be incorrect, as the DNA end agrees better with TRBJ2-7. CDR1 and CDR2 from the germline V gene are MNHEY and SVGAGI. This CDR3 region has 15 residues.

The V gene is TRBV20-1, the J gene TRBJ2-1; TRBD2 might be the D (6 bases). Germline values: CDR1 DFQATT, CDR2 SNEGSKA (reference sequence). The ends were cut back, 3 bases at V and 2 bases at J, with 8 bases in the middle. CDR3 length: 13 residues. CDR3 bases: TGCAGTGCTAGCGGGAGCGCCTACAATGAGCAGTTCTTC. It translates to CSASGSAYNEQFF.

This sequence joins TRBV2 and TRBJ2-7; D gene ambiguous. CDR1 and CDR2 (germline): SNHLY, FYNNEI. Trimming took 8 bases from V and 2 from J, leaving 13 bases between them. CDR3 length: 13 amino acids. CDR3 nucleotides: TGTGCCAGCGCTGACTTCTCCCCCTACGAGCAGTACTTC. Protein: CASADFSPYEQYF.

This chain joins TRBV3-1 and TRBJ1-6; D is undetermined. The CDR3 sequence is 13 residues long. V was trimmed by 4 bases and J by 10 bases, leaving 11 bases between them. Per germline, CDR1 LGHDT and CDR2 YNNKEL (reference sequence). This CDR3 is CASSPQQTSPLHF. The DNA of the CDR3 is TGTGCCAGCAGCCCCCAACAGACCTCACCCCTCCACTTT.

This chain uses TRBV27 with TRBJ2-1, with TRBD1 matching over 10 bases. Trimming took 5 bases from V and 4 from J; bases not matched to a gene: 5. Germline V gene data show CDR1 as MNHEY and CDR2 as SMNVEV (reference sequence). This CDR3 has 15 residues. The CDR3 loop is CASSQAGQGYNEQFF. CDR3 nucleotide sequence: TGTGCCAGCAGTCAGGCGGGACAGGGGTACAATGAGCAGTTCTTC.

This clonotype came up a few times. The rearrangement uses TRBV20-1 and TRBJ2-5; TRBD1 matches at 8 bases. The trim removed 5 bases at V and 4 bases at J, leaving 3 bases unmatched. The germline CDR1 and CDR2 sequences are DFQATT and SNEGSKA (reference sequence). This CDR3 contains 12 residues. The CDR3 DNA sequence: TGCAGTGCTTCGGACAGGGTAGAGACCCAGTACTTC. Protein product: CSASDRVETQYF.

The V call is TRBV24-1, the J call TRBJ1-6; TRBD1 aligns across 7 bases. This CDR3 spans 15 amino acids. Per the germline V gene, CDR1 is KGHDR and CDR2 is SFDVKD. Losses at the gene ends were 4 bases for V and 10 bases for J; bases not matched to a gene: 9. CDR3 DNA sequence: TGTGCCACCAGTGACCCCCGGGACAGAGGATCACCCCTCCACTTT. It encodes CATSDPRDRGSPLHF.

This sequence joins TRBV5-1 and TRBJ2-2, with D possibly TRBD2 on 5 matching bases. Trimming pared 4 bases from V and 6 bases from J, leaving 19 bases between. There are 16 residues in the CDR3. Germline loops: CDR1 SGHRS, CDR2 YFSETQ. The CDR3 coding sequence is TGCGCCAGCAGCACTAGGACCGCTTTCTCGTCCGGGGAGCTGTTTTTT. As protein: CASSTRTAFSSGELFF.

This clonotype has just a few counts. The chain joins TRBV29-1 to TRBJ2-1; 10 bases map to TRBD2. The CDR3 is 16 residues long. V shed 2 bases, J shed 7 bases, and the junction held 11 bases outside the gene matches. From germline, CDR1 is SQVTM and CDR2 ANQGSEA. In DNA form, the CDR3 reads TGCAGCGTTGAAAACCCTCTAGCGGGAGTAGGGAATGAGCAGTTCTTC. It yields the protein CSVENPLAGVGNEQFF.